The 19 T cell receptor beta chains listed next were all sequenced from one sample in a study of early T cells in non-severe SARS-CoV-2 infection. TCRdb passed the 5' RACE reads through MiXCR, listing each CDR3 protein once. The repertoire holds around 84,000 distinct CDR3 sequences, with about 15% as singletons. Sequencing was done on a sample of whole blood. All receptors come from an adult who was a healthcare worker with PCR-confirmed SARS-CoV-2 infection or an uninfected control (not recorded which).

V and J are TRBV29-1 and TRBJ1-1; no reliable D call. The V end was cut by 7 bases, the J end by 0 bases, with 12 bases between. CDR1 and CDR2 (germline): SQVTM, ANQGSEA. This CDR3 spans 13 amino acids. DNA of the CDR3: TGCAGCGGGCGAACTAGCATGAACACTGAAGCTTTCTTT. Translating gives CSGRTSMNTEAFF. Full variable domain (rest looked up from reference TRBV29-1 and TRBJ1-1): SAVISQKPSRDICQRGTSLTIQCQVDSQVTMMFWYRQQPGQSLTLIATANQGSEATYESGFVIDKFPISRPNLTFSTLTVSNMSPEDSSIYLCSGRTSMNTEAFFGQGTRLTVV.

This clonotype was recorded at least ten times. The gene calls are TRBV6-1 and TRBJ1-6, with D uncertain. Trimming shortened V by 2 bases and J by 6 bases, and 11 bases separated the two germline ends. The CDR3 totals 15 residues. The germline V gene encodes CDR1 MNHNS and CDR2 SASEGT. The CDR3, as DNA: TGTGCCAGCAGTGAAACTCTGGGTTCTAATTCACCCCTCCACTTT. This gives the protein CASSETLGSNSPLHF.

The chain combines TRBV12-3 or TRBV12-4 with TRBJ1-6, with D perhaps TRBD1 (5 bases). Trimming pared 10 bases from V and 7 bases from J, leaving 17 bases between. CDR3 length: 14 amino acids. Here the CDR3 reads CAIRVGLDNSPLHF. The CDR3 DNA sequence: TGTGCCATCAGGGTAGGGCTAGACAATTCACCCCTCCACTTT.

This clonotype was recorded at least ten times. This sequence joins TRBV25-1 and TRBJ1-2, with 7 bases lining up with TRBD1. The germline CDR1 and CDR2 sequences are MGHDK and SYGVNS. J lost 1 base, V lost 8 bases, and 4 bases had no gene match. There are 13 residues in the CDR3. CDR3 loop: CASQDRNNYGYTF. The DNA of the CDR3 is TGTGCCAGCCAGGACAGGAATAACTATGGCTACACCTTC.

This clonotype was counted between two and nine times. This chain joins TRBV7-9 and TRBJ2-7, with D tentatively TRBD1 (6 bases). CDR1 and CDR2 (germline): SEHNR, FQNEAQ (reference sequence). Trimming cost V 5 bases and J 5 bases, with 13 bases left between them. The CDR3 consists of 13 residues. The CDR3 DNA sequence: TGTGCCAGCAGCCCGACAGGCAACCACGAGCAGTACTTC. It specifies CASSPTGNHEQYF.

This clonotype was found a few times. This chain's CDR3 is CASSVGTSGSNEQFF. CDR3 sequence (DNA): TGTGCCAGCAGCGTAGGGACTAGCGGGAGCAATGAGCAGTTCTTC. The chain is built from TRBV9 and TRBJ2-1; 13 bases line up with TRBD2. There are 15 residues in the CDR3. With V trimmed by 0 bases and J by 6 bases, 0 bases remained unmatched. CDR1 and CDR2 from the germline V gene are SGDLS and YYNGEE. The full variable domain, in which reference TRBV9 and TRBJ2-1 provide the parts outside the CDR3, is DSGVTQTPKHLITATGQRVTLRCSPRSGDLSVYWYQQSLDQGLQFLIQYYNGEERAKGNILERFSAQQFPDLHSELNLSSLELGDSALYFCASSVGTSGSNEQFFGPGTRLTVL.

This clonotype was seen a handful of times. V usage is TRBV7-2 and J usage is TRBJ2-3; the D gene is possibly TRBD2 (5 bases). This CDR3 is built from 15 residues. Trimming shortened V by 3 bases and J by 4 bases, and 14 bases separated the two germline ends. Germline V CDR1 and CDR2: SGHTA, FQGNSA. The CDR3, as DNA: TGTGCCAGCAGCTTGTGGGAGCTCTGGGCAGATACGCAGTATTTT. Its translation: CASSLWELWADTQYF.

The gene calls are TRBV12-3 or TRBV12-4 and TRBJ1-2; 7 bases agree with TRBD1. CDR3 size: 12 residues. The J segment lost 8 bases and the V segment lost 8 bases, leaving 8 bases of the junction unmatched. In DNA, the CDR3 is TGTGCCAGCCTTTGGGACAGTGCGGGCTACACCTTC. Translated: CASLWDSAGYTF.

This clonotype was counted between two and nine times. This CDR3 is CASSPLGLALRDEQFF. In DNA form, the CDR3 reads TGTGCCAGCTCACCACTGGGACTAGCACTTAGAGATGAGCAGTTCTTC. The chain has TRBV18 and TRBJ2-1; 9 nucleotides line up with TRBD2. Trimming removed 1 base from V and 8 bases from J; junction bases left unmatched: 9. Germline-derived CDR1 and CDR2 are KGHSH and LQKENI. This CDR3 contains 16 residues.

This clonotype was found a few times. V is TRBV6-5 and J is TRBJ1-2; unclear D gene. The CDR3 loop spans 17 amino acids. Trimming took 0 bases from V and 0 from J, leaving 14 bases between them. Germline assignment: CDR1 MNHEY and CDR2 SVGAGI. CDR3 nucleotide sequence: TGTGCCAGCAGTTACTCCCAAGATTGGGTAGCTAACTATGGCTACACCTTC. Its translation is CASSYSQDWVANYGYTF.

The table lists this clonotype with a few counts. V gene TRBV24-1 combines with J gene TRBJ2-7; D remains ambiguous. Germline CDR1 KGHDR, CDR2 SFDVKD. CDR3 size: 11 residues. The V and J ends lost 3 bases and 2 bases respectively, with 1 base between them. CDR3 DNA: TGTGCCACCAGTGATGCCTACGAGCAGTACTTC. This gives the protein CATSDAYEQYF.

This clonotype turned up a few times. The genes are TRBV7-2 and TRBJ2-6, with 8 bases identical to TRBD2. V trimming: 5 bases; J trimming: 2 bases; junction bases outside the gene matches: 5. This CDR3 is 16 amino acids long. Germline CDR1 SGHTA, CDR2 FQGNSA. For the CDR3, the DNA is TGTGCCAGCAGCCCGGAAGCGGGAGCTGGGGCCAACGTCCTGACTTTC. This codes for CASSPEAGAGANVLTF.

V usage is TRBV28 and J usage is TRBJ1-5; 10 positions match TRBD1. The CDR3 is made up of 15 amino acids. After removal of 5 bases from V and 7 bases from J, the junction contained 8 bases not matched to a gene. Looked up from germline, CDR1 is MDHEN and CDR2 is SYDVKM. The DNA for the CDR3 is TGTGCCAGCAGTGGGACAGGGGCATTCTACCAGCCCCAGCATTTT. This translates into CASSGTGAFYQPQHF.

This clonotype was seen only a few times. This chain uses TRBV2 with TRBJ2-4; a weak D match, TRBD2 (6 bases). This CDR3 comprises 15 residues. V dropped 6 bases and J dropped 9 bases, with 21 bases sitting between them. The germline gives CDR1 SNHLY, CDR2 FYNNEI. The CDR3 DNA sequence: TGTGCCAGCAGCCCGACTAGTAGTTCGGAGAGCATTCAGTACTTC. It codes for CASSPTSSSESIQYF.

The chain employs TRBV28 and TRBJ1-1; 7 nucleotides agree with TRBD1. CDR1 and CDR2 (germline): MDHEN, SYDVKM. This CDR3 spans 15 amino acids. The junction had 11 bases not matched to a gene; V was cut back by 6 bases and J by 4 bases. This CDR3 is CASRTERGPRTEAFF. The DNA for the CDR3 is TGTGCCAGCAGGACCGAGAGGGGGCCACGCACTGAAGCTTTCTTT.

This clonotype turned up a few times. The genes are TRBV7-8 and TRBJ2-2; 15 nucleotides agree with TRBD2. CDR3 size: 18 residues. The V segment lost 4 bases and the J segment 4 bases; nucleotides outside the gene matches: 7. CDR1 and CDR2 (germline): SGHVS, FQNEAQ. The CDR3 DNA reads TGTGCCAGCAGCTCCGGACTAGCGGGAGGGCCTGGCACCGGGGAGCTGTTTTTT. This translates into CASSSGLAGGPGTGELFF.

This clonotype was counted between two and nine times. The chain is built from TRBV2 and TRBJ2-1; D unclear. The V end lost 5 bases, the J end lost 9 bases, and 2 bases lay between the germline ends. The CDR3 extends over 9 amino acids. Germline CDR1 and CDR2: SNHLY and FYNNEI. CDR3 sequence (DNA): TGTGCCAGCAGTACTGAGCAGTTCTTC. Its translation is CASSTEQFF.

In its sample, this clonotype was seen many times. CDR3 nucleotide sequence: TGTGCCAGCGGGGGTTATAACACTGAAGCTTTCTTT. Residues: CASGGYNTEAFF. The chain carries TRBV6-2 or TRBV6-3 and TRBJ1-1, with a tentative D call TRBD1 (5 bases). This CDR3 has 12 amino acids. The V end was cut by 8 bases, the J end by 2 bases, with 9 bases between. Germline CDR1 and CDR2: MNHEY and SVGEGT.

There are a few counts of this clonotype. The chain has TRBV12-3 or TRBV12-4 and TRBJ1-3; TRBD1 is a possible D gene (6 bases). This CDR3 has 16 amino acids. V shed 6 bases and J shed 0 bases, with 15 bases lying between them. DNA for the CDR3: TGTGCCAGCAGGAGTACGGGGGGCGTCTCTGGAAACACCATATATTTT. Protein: CASRSTGGVSGNTIYF.